Listed below are T cell receptor beta chains from one sample, sequenced in a study of siplizumab effects on memory and regulatory T cells. These receptors' antigens are unknown. Some clones are missing from TCRdb's copy, which holds only in-frame ones; the method was immunoSEQ multiplex PCR. Of around 9,000 clones listed, around 40% are singletons. Specimen: CFSE-low (dividing) CD4+ T cells sorted from an allogeneic mixed lymphocyte reaction. The receptors stem from a human donor in good health; the cells came from an allogeneic mixed lymphocyte reaction. Each CDR3 is given with its conserved first and last residue. The D gene is left open where the match is weak. Some rows have no size entry. The others give once, few or many, or a class for an expanded clone.

.	TRBD1	TRBV2	TRBJ1-5	CASSEQGENQPQHF	TGTGCCAGCAGCGAACAGGGGGAAAATCAGCCCCAGCATTTT
.	.	TRBV5-8	TRBJ1-5	CASSSYSNQPQHF	TGTGCCAGCAGCTCGTATAGCAATCAGCCCCAGCATTTT
.	.	TRBV4-1	TRBJ1-1	CASTHRGFTEAFF	TGCGCCAGCACCCACCGGGGATTCACTGAAGCTTTCTTT
few	.	TRBV29-1	TRBJ2-3	CSGFAAATTDTQYF	TGCAGCGGATTCGCGGCAGCCACCACAGATACGCAGTATTTT
.	.	TRBV27	TRBJ2-2	CASCFWGAGELFF	TGTGCCAGCTGTTTTTGGGGGGCCGGGGAGCTGTTTTTT
.	.	TRBV27	TRBJ1-1	CASSSGKGGYTEAFF	TGTGCCAGCAGCTCAGGGAAGGGGGGGTACACTGAAGCTTTCTTT
large	TRBD1	TRBV6-5	TRBJ2-4	CASGQGNIQYF	TGTGCCAGCGGACAGGGAAACATTCAGTACTTC
few	TRBD1	TRBV4-1	TRBJ1-5	CASSTRTGGGQPQHF	TGCGCCAGCAGCACCCGGACAGGGGGCGGCCAGCCCCAGCATTTT
once	.	TRBV15	TRBJ1-5	CATSREGHRNQPQHF	TGTGCCACCAGCAGAGAAGGACACCGCAATCAGCCCCAGCATTTT
few	.	TRBV7-3	TRBJ2-1	CASSLTGSSGLDEQFF	TGTGCCAGCAGCTTAACCGGTAGTAGCGGCCTCGATGAGCAGTTCTTC
.	TRBD2	TRBV15	TRBJ2-7	CATSRDRLAGGEQYF	TGTGCCACCAGCAGAGATAGACTAGCGGGAGGGGAGCAGTACTTC
medium-sized	TRBD1	TRBV5-1	TRBJ1-4	CASSLVGTVLGEKLFF	TGCGCCAGCAGCTTGGTAGGGACAGTCCTAGGTGAAAAACTGTTTTTT
few	.	TRBV29-1	TRBJ2-1	CSVGGQSYNEQFF	TGCAGCGTTGGTGGACAGTCCTACAATGAGCAGTTCTTC
.	.	TRBV11-3	TRBJ2-7	CASAKDRTGSYEQYF	TGTGCCAGCGCCAAAGACAGGACGGGTTCCTACGAGCAGTACTTC
.	TRBD1	TRBV4-3	TRBJ2-5	CASSQESRTGDETQYF	TGCGCCAGCAGCCAAGAGAGCAGGACAGGGGATGAGACCCAGTACTTC
medium-sized	TRBD1	TRBV4-1	TRBJ1-2	CASSQTRDRGPLNYGYTF	TGCGCCAGCAGCCAAACCCGGGACAGGGGGCCCCTGAACTATGGCTACACCTTC
.	TRBD2	TRBV18	TRBJ2-7	CASSPLAGAYEQYF	TGTGCCAGCTCACCACTAGCGGGAGCGTACGAGCAGTACTTC
.	.	TRBV11-3	TRBJ2-3	CASSLRAGSTDTQYF	TGTGCCAGCAGCTTGCGAGCGGGCAGCACAGATACGCAGTATTTT
few	.	TRBV5-4	TRBJ2-3	CASSLRGGRETDTQYF	TGTGCCAGCAGCTTGAGGGGAGGACGTGAGACAGATACGCAGTATTTT
few	.	TRBV7-9	TRBJ2-3	CASSQTRDTQYF	TGTGCCAGCAGCCAGACGCGGGATACGCAGTATTTT
.	.	TRBV6-4	TRBJ2-7	CASSNRVRGGYEQYF	TGTGCCAGCAGCAACAGAGTAAGAGGGGGCTACGAGCAGTACTTC
few	.	TRBV5-4	TRBJ1-2	CASSLGYSGYTF	TGTGCCAGCAGCCTTGGTTATAGTGGCTACACCTTC
.	.	TRBV11-2	TRBJ2-7	CASSLIRHSYEQYF	TGTGCCAGCAGCTTAATACGACACTCCTACGAGCAGTACTTC
few	.	TRBV20-1	TRBJ2-1	CSAKRLNEQFF	TGCAGTGCAAAGAGGCTCAATGAGCAGTTCTTC
once	.	TRBV9	TRBJ2-3	CASSGLKKDTQYF	TGTGCCAGCAGCGGTCTAAAAAAGGACACGCAGTATTTT
.	TRBD1	TRBV11-3	TRBJ1-4	CASSSRGLGRKTVF	TGTGCCAGCAGCTCCAGGGGGCTCGGGCGAAAAACTGTTTTT
.	.	TRBV28	TRBJ2-5	CASSFSSFPQTVQRYF	TGTGCCAGCAGTTTTTCGTCTTTCCCACAGACCGTCCAACGGTACTTC
.	TRBD1	TRBV5-4	TRBJ1-2	CASSLAGGVGYTF	TGTGCCAGCAGCTTGGCAGGGGGGGTTGGCTACACCTTC
.	.	TRBV18	TRBJ1-4	CASSPQRLGGKLFF	TGTGCCAGCTCACCCCAGAGGCTGGGTGGAAAACTGTTTTTT
few	TRBD2	TRBV29-1	TRBJ2-2	CSVGGRVTGELFF	TGCAGCGTTGGCGGGAGGGTCACCGGGGAGCTGTTTTTT
few	.	TRBV19	TRBJ2-7	CASSQLGTEGTYEQYF	TGTGCCAGTAGTCAGCTGGGGACCGAGGGGACCTACGAGCAGTACTTC
.	.	TRBV28	TRBJ1-1	CASSFAPRGTEAFF	TGTGCCAGCAGTTTTGCGCCGAGGGGCACTGAAGCTTTCTTT
few	.	TRBV19	TRBJ2-2	CASSGPSAANTGELFF	TGTGCCAGTAGTGGTCCGTCAGCAGCGAACACCGGGGAGCTGTTTTTT
few	.	TRBV27	TRBJ1-5	CASSFLPGQGAQHF	TGTGCCAGCAGTTTTCTCCCCGGACAAGGTGCCCAGCATTTT
.	TRBD1	TRBV5-4	TRBJ2-1	CASSLDRGSYNEQFF	TGTGCCAGCAGCTTGGACAGGGGGTCCTACAATGAGCAGTTCTTC
.	.	TRBV5-4	TRBJ2-3	CASSQGGHGGVTVPQYF	TGTGCCAGCAGCCAAGGAGGACACGGAGGGGTGACAGTGCCGCAGTATTTT
.	.	TRBV11-3	TRBJ1-1	CASSLVGPASTEAFF	TGTGCCAGCAGCTTAGTAGGCCCAGCCAGCACTGAAGCTTTCTTT
.	TRBD2	TRBV11-2	TRBJ2-7	CASSLGGGGRTGEQYF	TGTGCCAGCAGCTTAGGGGGCGGCGGGAGGACCGGTGAGCAGTACTTC